This T cell receptor beta chain is drawn from a study of OX40 agonist ivuxolimab in advanced cancers. Sampling of blood occurred at baseline, cycle 4 day 1, and cycle 7 day 1. Comment on this clone: The antigen is undetermined.

Study-wide results and caveats: Researchers did not determine the expanded peripheral T cells' antigen specificity. Low normalized T-cell clonal expansion was also seen in some nonresponders.

Clones were read by immunoSEQ multiplex PCR, and TCRdb kept only the in-frame ones, dropping some. In the table there are about 79,000 clones, around 85% of which are singletons. This CDR3 has 17 residues. V lost 1 base, J lost 5 bases, and 19 bases lay in between. The germline V gene has CDR1 SGHRS and CDR2 YFSETQ. The sequence came from an adult with an advanced solid tumor such as melanoma, head and neck, liver or kidney cancer. The rearrangement joins TRBV5-1 to TRBJ2-1; weak D call: TRBD2 (5 bases). Here the sequenced sample was CD4+ or CD8+ T cells sorted from blood, taken in a trial of the OX40 agonist ivuxolimab. The chain's CDR3 is CASSLKSWESPHNEQFF. In nucleotides, the CDR3 is TGCGCCAGCAGCTTGAAGTCGTGGGAGTCTCCTCACAATGAGCAGTTCTTC.